Listed below are T cell receptor beta chains from one sample, sequenced in a study of T cell clusters in autoimmune cytopenias. One entry per CDR3 protein, without DNA, is what TCRdb gives after re-calling the multiplex PCR reads. The table for this sample gives 4,000 or so distinct CDR3 sequences. The data also belong to a second study, concerning T cell repertoires in aging, cancer and after chemotherapy.

Material: peripheral blood. The receptors derive from a human donor in good health. Both conserved end residues are part of each CDR3. Expanded clones are given a class, and other clones once, few, many or no size at all.

j_gene | v_gene | abundance | CDR3aa
TRBJ2-4 | TRBV11-2 | - | CASSVSGTSGRNNIQYF
TRBJ2-1 | TRBV7-6 | medium-sized | CASSLMAGNYNEQFF
TRBJ1-3 | TRBV6-5 | medium-sized | CASSYSGRSGGNTIYF
TRBJ2-3 | TRBV12-3/TRBV12-4 | medium-sized | CASSESPLSSDTQYF
TRBJ1-2 | TRBV7-6 | medium-sized | CASSLAGQRGGYTF
TRBJ1-1 | TRBV6-2/TRBV6-3 | - | CASSHRPGQQNTEAFF
TRBJ2-6 | TRBV7-2 | - | CASSRAGTVYSGANVLTF
TRBJ2-1 | TRBV6-6 | medium-sized | CASSSPGTGVNEQFF
TRBJ1-2 | TRBV7-2 | - | CASSLAEQGFIGYTF
TRBJ2-7 | TRBV7-9 | - | CASSFRPQGTGEQYF
TRBJ1-1 | TRBV6-4 | - | CASSDGTGGTEAFF
TRBJ2-5 | TRBV7-6 | medium-sized | CASVSSGRSQETQYF
TRBJ2-1 | TRBV5-1 | - | CASRPSGGSAYNEQFF
TRBJ1-1 | TRBV12-3/TRBV12-4 | - | CASSFMVSEAFF
TRBJ1-2 | TRBV5-6 | medium-sized | CASSLARDRYPPGYTF
TRBJ2-2 | TRBV5-1 | - | CASSLDQAANTGELFF
TRBJ1-3 | TRBV14 | - | CASSQGGSLSGNTIYF
TRBJ1-2 | TRBV4-1 | - | CASSQDRGDYGYTF
TRBJ2-5 | TRBV10-3 | - | CAISESGEGGETQYF
TRBJ2-1 | TRBV6-4 | medium-sized | CASSELAKNNEQFF
TRBJ2-3 | TRBV7-2 | - | CASSGTRSDTQYF
TRBJ1-3 | TRBV13 | medium-sized | CASSSLGTGFGPETGNTIYF
TRBJ2-5 | TRBV6-5 | medium-sized | CASSYSGGLGETQYF
TRBJ2-1 | TRBV11-3 | - | CASSPIRGEYNEQFF
TRBJ2-5 | TRBV5-4 | medium-sized | CASSLAEETQYF
TRBJ2-3 | TRBV6-6 | - | CATSSGRRNTQYF
TRBJ1-4 | TRBV5-4 | medium-sized | CASSLQGVEKLFF
TRBJ1-5 | TRBV2 | - | CASGRHSNQPQHF
TRBJ1-6 | TRBV27 | medium-sized | CASSLSAGGYSPLHF
TRBJ1-2 | TRBV30 | medium-sized | CAWLLGYGYTF
TRBJ2-5 | TRBV6-6 | - | CASSYSTSRETQYF
TRBJ2-3 | TRBV7-9 | - | CASSRTASTDTQYF
TRBJ2-1 | TRBV24-1 | medium-sized | CATSDVLNSGRSSDEQFF
TRBJ1-3 | TRBV19 | medium-sized | CASSPPWRASGNTIYF
TRBJ2-4 | TRBV6-4 | - | CASRRSRRNLAKNIQYF